The present T cell receptor (beta chain) was sequenced within a study of blood T cell repertoires in COVID-19. Turning to the study itself: The origin of the acute and convalescent COVID-19 samples was the United States, Italy and Spain.

This CDR3 spans 13 amino acids. J lost 4 bases, V lost 4 bases, and 4 bases had no gene match. The germline CDR1 and CDR2 sequences are SGHRS and YFSETQ. Libraries were prepared by immunoSEQ multiplex PCR; TCRdb keeps only in-frame clonotypes and omits some of them. The sample includes under 300,000 clones, approximately 88% of them seen just once. J is TRBJ1-2 and V is TRBV5-1; 7 positions agree with TRBD1. The sequencing sample was made of PBMCs or T cells enriched from blood (not recorded which). The TCR was taken from a woman between 40 and 55 years old with acute COVID-19. The CDR3 spells CASSLRDSYGYTF. As DNA, the CDR3 is TGCGCCAGCAGCCTCCGGGACAGCTATGGCTACACCTTC.